This T cell receptor (beta chain) was found in a study of shared clonotypes between healthy human individuals. Regarding the study as a whole: Collection of samples was limited to blood; tissue repertoires likely differ. Of the naive CD4 clonotypes, approximately 5% were shared across a handful of donors.

The CDR3 is 16 residues long. CDR1 WSHSY and CDR2 SAAADI come from the germline V gene. V lost 4 bases to trimming and J lost 6 bases, with 19 bases between them. Using roughly 200 ng DNA, 25,000 to 35,000 T cell genomes, the sorted-subset replicate PCRs were run. Libraries were prepared by immunoSEQ multiplex PCR; TCRdb keeps only in-frame clonotypes and omits some of them. The sample lists approximately 620,000 clones; roughly 97% were seen once. Only Caucasian adults living in Nashville, Tennessee made up the donor group. To note about this clone: Antigen specificity is unknown.

Sequenced sample: naive CD4+ T cells sorted from blood. Subset in this sample: CD45RA+ positively selected. The chain combines TRBV10-2 with TRBJ1-5; D unclear. This TCR derives from a woman aged 30 to 39 in good health. The CDR3 loop is CASSVATRGIVQPQHF. CDR3 DNA sequence: TGCGCCAGCAGTGTGGCCACCAGAGGGATAGTTCAGCCCCAGCATTTT.